This record covers a single T cell receptor beta chain. The data stem from a study of cytomegalovirus exposure and HLA in healthy donors. Study as a whole: The same platform was used for the roughly 120 validation repertoires as for the 650 to 700 first-cohort repertoires, as reported in a later analysis.

The CDR3 loop spans 14 amino acids. CDR1 is MNHGY and CDR2 is SVAAGI in the germline V gene. With 4 bases removed from V and 7 bases from J, the gap between germline ends came to 14 bases. TCRdb's copy holds only in-frame clones and misses some; the assay was immunoSEQ multiplex PCR. Of over 130,000 clones listed, roughly 86% are singletons. The clonotype originates from a man aged 18 to 30 in good health and CMV-seropositive. The chain joins TRBV6-9 to TRBJ2-1; D possibly corresponds to TRBD1 (5 bases). Sequencing was carried out using PBMCs. The CDR3: CASSSGFSNNEQFF. CDR3 sequence (DNA): TGTGCCAGCAGTTCAGGGTTTAGTAATAATGAGCAGTTCTTC.